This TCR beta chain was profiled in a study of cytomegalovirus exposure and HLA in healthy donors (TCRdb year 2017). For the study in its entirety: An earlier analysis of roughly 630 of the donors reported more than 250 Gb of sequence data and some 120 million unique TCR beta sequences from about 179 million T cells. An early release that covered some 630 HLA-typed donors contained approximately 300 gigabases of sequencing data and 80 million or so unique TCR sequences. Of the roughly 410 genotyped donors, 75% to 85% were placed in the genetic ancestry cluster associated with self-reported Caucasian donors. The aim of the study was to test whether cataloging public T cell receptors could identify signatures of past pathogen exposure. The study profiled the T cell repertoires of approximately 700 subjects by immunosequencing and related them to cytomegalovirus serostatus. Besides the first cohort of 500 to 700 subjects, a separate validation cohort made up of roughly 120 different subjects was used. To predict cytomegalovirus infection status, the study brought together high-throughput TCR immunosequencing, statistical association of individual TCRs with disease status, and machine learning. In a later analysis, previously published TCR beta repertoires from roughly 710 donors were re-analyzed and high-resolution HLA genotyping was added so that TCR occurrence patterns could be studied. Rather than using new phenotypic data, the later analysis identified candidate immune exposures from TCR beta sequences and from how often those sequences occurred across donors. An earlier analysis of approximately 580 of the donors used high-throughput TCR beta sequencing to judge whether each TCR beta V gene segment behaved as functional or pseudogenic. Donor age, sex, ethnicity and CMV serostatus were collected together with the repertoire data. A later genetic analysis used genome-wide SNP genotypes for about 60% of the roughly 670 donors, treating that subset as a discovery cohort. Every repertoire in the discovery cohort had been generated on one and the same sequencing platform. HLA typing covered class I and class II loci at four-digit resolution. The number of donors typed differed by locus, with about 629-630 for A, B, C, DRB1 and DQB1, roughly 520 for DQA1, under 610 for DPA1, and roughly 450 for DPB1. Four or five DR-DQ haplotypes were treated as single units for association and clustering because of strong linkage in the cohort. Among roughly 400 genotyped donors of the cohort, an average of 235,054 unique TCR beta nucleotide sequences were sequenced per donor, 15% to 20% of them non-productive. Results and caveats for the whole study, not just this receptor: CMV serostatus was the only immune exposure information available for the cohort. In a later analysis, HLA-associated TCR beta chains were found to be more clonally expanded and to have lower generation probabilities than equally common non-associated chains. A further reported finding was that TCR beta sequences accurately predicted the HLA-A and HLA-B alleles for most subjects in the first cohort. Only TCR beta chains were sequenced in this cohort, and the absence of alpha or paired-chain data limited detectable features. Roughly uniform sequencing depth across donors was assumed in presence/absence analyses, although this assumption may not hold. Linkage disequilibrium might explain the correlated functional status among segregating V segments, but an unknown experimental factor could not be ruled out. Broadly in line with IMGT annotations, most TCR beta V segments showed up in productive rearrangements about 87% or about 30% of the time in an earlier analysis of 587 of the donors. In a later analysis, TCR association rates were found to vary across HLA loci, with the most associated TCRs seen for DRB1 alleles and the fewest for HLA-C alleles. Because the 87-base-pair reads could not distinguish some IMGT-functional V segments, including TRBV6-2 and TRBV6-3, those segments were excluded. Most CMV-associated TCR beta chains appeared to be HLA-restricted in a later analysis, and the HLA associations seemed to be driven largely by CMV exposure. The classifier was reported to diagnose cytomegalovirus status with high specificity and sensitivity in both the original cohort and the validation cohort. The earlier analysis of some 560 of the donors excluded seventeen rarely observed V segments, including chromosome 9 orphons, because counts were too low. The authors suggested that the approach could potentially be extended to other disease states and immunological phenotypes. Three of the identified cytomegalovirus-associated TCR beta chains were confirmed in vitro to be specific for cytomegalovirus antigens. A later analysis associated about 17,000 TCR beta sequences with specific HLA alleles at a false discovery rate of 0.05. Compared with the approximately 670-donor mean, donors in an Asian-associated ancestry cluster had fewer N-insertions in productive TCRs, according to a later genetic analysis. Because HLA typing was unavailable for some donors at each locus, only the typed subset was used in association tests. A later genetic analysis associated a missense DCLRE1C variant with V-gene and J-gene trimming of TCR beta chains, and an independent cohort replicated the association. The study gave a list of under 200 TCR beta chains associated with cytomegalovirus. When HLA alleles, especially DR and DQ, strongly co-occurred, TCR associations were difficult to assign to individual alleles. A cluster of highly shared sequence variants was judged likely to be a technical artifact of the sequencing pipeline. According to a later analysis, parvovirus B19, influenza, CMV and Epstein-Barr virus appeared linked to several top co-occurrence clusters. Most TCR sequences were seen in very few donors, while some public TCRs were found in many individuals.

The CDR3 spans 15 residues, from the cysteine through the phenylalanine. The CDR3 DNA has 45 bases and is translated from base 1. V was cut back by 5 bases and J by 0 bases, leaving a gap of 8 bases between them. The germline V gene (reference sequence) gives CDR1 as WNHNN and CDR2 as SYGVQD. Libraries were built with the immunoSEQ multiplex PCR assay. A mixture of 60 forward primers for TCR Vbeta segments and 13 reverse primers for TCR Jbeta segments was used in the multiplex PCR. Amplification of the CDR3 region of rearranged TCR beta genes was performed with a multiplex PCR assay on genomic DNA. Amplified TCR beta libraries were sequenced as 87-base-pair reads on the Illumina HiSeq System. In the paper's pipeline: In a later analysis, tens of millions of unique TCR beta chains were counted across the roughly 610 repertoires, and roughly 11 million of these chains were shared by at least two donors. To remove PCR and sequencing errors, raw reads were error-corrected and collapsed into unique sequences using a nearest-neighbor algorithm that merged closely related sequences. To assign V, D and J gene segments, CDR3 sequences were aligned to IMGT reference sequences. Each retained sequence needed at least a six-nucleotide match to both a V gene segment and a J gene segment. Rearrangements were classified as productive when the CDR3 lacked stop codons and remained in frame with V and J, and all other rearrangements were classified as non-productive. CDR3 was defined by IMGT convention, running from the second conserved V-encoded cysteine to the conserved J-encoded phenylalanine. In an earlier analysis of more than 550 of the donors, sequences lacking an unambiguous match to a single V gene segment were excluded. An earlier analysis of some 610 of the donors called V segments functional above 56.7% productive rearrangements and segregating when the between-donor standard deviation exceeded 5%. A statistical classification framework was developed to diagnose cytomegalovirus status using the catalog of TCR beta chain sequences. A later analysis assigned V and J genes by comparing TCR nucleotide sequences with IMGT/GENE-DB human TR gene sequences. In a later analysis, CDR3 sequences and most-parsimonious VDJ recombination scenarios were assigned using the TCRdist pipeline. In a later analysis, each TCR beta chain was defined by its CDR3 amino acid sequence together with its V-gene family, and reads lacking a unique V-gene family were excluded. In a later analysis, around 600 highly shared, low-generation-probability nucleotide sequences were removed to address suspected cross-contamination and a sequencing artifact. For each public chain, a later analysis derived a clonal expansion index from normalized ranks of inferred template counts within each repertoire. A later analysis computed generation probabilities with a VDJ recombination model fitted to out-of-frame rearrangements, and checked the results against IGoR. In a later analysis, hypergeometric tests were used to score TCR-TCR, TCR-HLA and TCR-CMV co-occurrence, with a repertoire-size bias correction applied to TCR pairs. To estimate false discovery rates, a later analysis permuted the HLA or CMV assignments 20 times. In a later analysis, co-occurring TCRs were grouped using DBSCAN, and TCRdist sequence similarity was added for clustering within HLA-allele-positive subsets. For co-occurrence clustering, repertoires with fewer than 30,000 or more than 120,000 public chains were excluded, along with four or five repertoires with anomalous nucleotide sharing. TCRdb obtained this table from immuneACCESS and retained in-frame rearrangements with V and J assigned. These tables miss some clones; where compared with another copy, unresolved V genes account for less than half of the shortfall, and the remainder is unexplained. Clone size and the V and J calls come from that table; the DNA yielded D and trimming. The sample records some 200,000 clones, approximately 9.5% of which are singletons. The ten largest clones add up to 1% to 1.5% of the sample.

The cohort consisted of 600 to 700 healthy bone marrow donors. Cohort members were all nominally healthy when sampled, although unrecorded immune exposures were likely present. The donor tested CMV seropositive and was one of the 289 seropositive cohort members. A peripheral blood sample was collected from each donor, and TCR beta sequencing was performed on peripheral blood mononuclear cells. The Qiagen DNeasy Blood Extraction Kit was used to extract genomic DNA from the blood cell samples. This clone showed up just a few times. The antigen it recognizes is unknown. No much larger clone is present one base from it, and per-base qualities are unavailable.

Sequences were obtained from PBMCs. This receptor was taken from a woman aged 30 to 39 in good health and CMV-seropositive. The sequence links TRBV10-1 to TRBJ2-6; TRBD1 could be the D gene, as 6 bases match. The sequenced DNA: TGCGCCAGCAGTCCGGACAGCTCTGGGGCCAACGTCCTGACTTTC. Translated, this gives CASSPDSSGANVLTF.